A selection of T cell receptor beta chains follows, all from one sample in a study of blood T cell repertoires in COVID-19. Clones were read by immunoSEQ multiplex PCR, and TCRdb kept only the in-frame ones, dropping some. The data show approximately 72,000 clones, with around 85% seen just once and about a third held by the top ten. The sample taken for sequencing was peripheral blood. These receptors all come from a woman older than 75 with active or convalescent COVID-19. CDR3s include the opening cysteine and the closing phenylalanine or tryptophan. Fields, in order: V gene, J gene, D gene, clone size, CDR3 DNA, CDR3 protein. The D gene is left open where the match is weak. Clone size appears in some rows only: once, few, many, or a class for an expanded clone.

V: TRBV14; J: TRBJ1-2; D: TRBD1; size: .; DNA: TGTGCCAGCAGCCCACGCCTACAGGGGAGCGGCTACACCTTC; CDR3: CASSPRLQGSGYTF
V: TRBV4-3; J: TRBJ1-1; D: .; size: .; DNA: TGCGCCAGCAGCCAACTGAGCCAGGGGAACACTGAAGCTTTCTTT; CDR3: CASSQLSQGNTEAFF
V: TRBV7-2; J: TRBJ1-2; D: .; size: .; DNA: TGTGCCAGCAGCTCGGACGGGGAGGGAGATGGCTACACCTTC; CDR3: CASSSDGEGDGYTF
V: TRBV5-1; J: TRBJ2-7; D: TRBD1; size: .; DNA: TGCGCCAGCAAGGTCGGGACAGGGTCCTACGAGCAGTACTTC; CDR3: CASKVGTGSYEQYF
V: TRBV14; J: TRBJ1-2; D: .; size: .; DNA: TGTGCCAGCAGCCAAGTTCCCGTGGCAGGGTATGGCTACACCTTC; CDR3: CASSQVPVAGYGYTF
V: TRBV5-1; J: TRBJ1-4; D: .; size: .; DNA: TGCGCCAGCAGCTGGGGAACAGGGACCACTAATGAAAAACTGTTTTTT; CDR3: CASSWGTGTTNEKLFF
V: TRBV9; J: TRBJ1-2; D: .; size: once; DNA: TGTGCCAGCAGCGTAGAAGGGGCAGCGAACTATGGCTACACCTTC; CDR3: CASSVEGAANYGYTF
V: TRBV6-5; J: TRBJ1-2; D: .; size: .; DNA: TGTGCCAGCAGTCAGACAGAACGTAATCCCTATGGCTACACCTTC; CDR3: CASSQTERNPYGYTF
V: TRBV28; J: TRBJ2-7; D: .; size: .; DNA: TGTGCCAGCAGCGTCCCCACTAGCTCCTACGAGCAGTACTTC; CDR3: CASSVPTSSYEQYF
V: TRBV9; J: TRBJ1-3; D: .; size: .; DNA: TGTGCCAGCAGCGTAGATAGAGGACAGATTGGAAACACCATATATTTT; CDR3: CASSVDRGQIGNTIYF
V: TRBV6-2/TRBV6-3; J: TRBJ1-1; D: .; size: .; DNA: TGTGCCAGCAGTTACGGGCCAGGCTACACTGAAGCTTTCTTT; CDR3: CASSYGPGYTEAFF
V: TRBV19; J: TRBJ1-2; D: TRBD1; size: .; DNA: TGTGCCAGTACGAGACAGGGGTTGGCTAACTATGGCTACACCTTC; CDR3: CASTRQGLANYGYTF
V: TRBV7-9; J: TRBJ1-1; D: .; size: few; DNA: TGTGCCAGCAGCTTCCAGGGTAACACTGAAGCTTTCTTT; CDR3: CASSFQGNTEAFF
V: TRBV19; J: TRBJ2-1; D: TRBD1; size: .; DNA: TGTGCCAGTAGTAGGGGGACAGGCAATGAGCAGTTCTTC; CDR3: CASSRGTGNEQFF
V: TRBV7-8; J: TRBJ1-2; D: TRBD1; size: .; DNA: TGTGCCAGCAGCTTAGTACCCCCCCAGGACAGGGGAAACTGGTATGGCTACACCTTC; CDR3: CASSLVPPQDRGNWYGYTF
V: TRBV7-9; J: TRBJ2-7; D: .; size: .; DNA: TGTGCCAGCAGCCCAACAGGTCTCTACGAGCAGTACTTC; CDR3: CASSPTGLYEQYF
V: TRBV5-1; J: TRBJ2-7; D: TRBD2; size: .; DNA: TGCGCCAGCAGCTGGATACCTAGCGGGGCGAACTCCTACGAGCAGTACTTC; CDR3: CASSWIPSGANSYEQYF
V: TRBV19; J: TRBJ2-2; D: .; size: .; DNA: TGTGCCAGTAGTACAACCCGAACAGGTCCCGGGGAGCTGTTTTTT; CDR3: CASSTTRTGPGELFF
V: TRBV6-2/TRBV6-3; J: TRBJ1-2; D: TRBD1; size: once; DNA: TGTGCCAGCAGTTACTCCCCGACAGGGGGCATCTATGGCTACACCTTC; CDR3: CASSYSPTGGIYGYTF
V: TRBV30; J: TRBJ1-1; D: TRBD1; size: .; DNA: TGTGCCTGGAGTGGCTGGGGTAAGGCGGGGGGATGGACAGGACACACTGAAGCTTTCTTT; CDR3: CAWSGWGKAGGWTGHTEAFF
V: TRBV6-2/TRBV6-3; J: TRBJ1-4; D: .; size: .; DNA: TGTGCCAGCAGTTCTTTCCTGGGCGGGCCAGACGAAAAACTGTTTTTT; CDR3: CASSSFLGGPDEKLFF
V: TRBV3-1/TRBV3-2; J: TRBJ2-7; D: .; size: .; DNA: TGTGCCAGCAGCCAAGGGGGGGTGAACGAGCAGTACTTC; CDR3: CASSQGGVNEQYF
V: TRBV18; J: TRBJ1-2; D: TRBD1; size: few; DNA: TGTGCCAGCTCAGACAGGGGTAATGGCTACACCTTC; CDR3: CASSDRGNGYTF
V: TRBV7-2; J: TRBJ2-3; D: TRBD1; size: .; DNA: TGTGCCAGCAGCTTAGCGGGGACAGGGCACACAGATACGCAGTATTTT; CDR3: CASSLAGTGHTDTQYF
V: TRBV7-7; J: TRBJ1-5; D: .; size: .; DNA: TGTGCTAGCAGCCTGGGCGGGGGGCAGCCCCAGCATTTT; CDR3: CASSLGGGQPQHF
V: TRBV7-8; J: TRBJ1-4; D: .; size: .; DNA: TGTGCCAGCAGCTTAGCCCGAGGCATACCGAATGAAAAACTGTTTTTT; CDR3: CASSLARGIPNEKLFF
V: TRBV28; J: TRBJ1-2; D: .; size: .; DNA: TGTGCCAGCAGTTTACTCGGGTCCCCCTATGGCTACACCTTC; CDR3: CASSLLGSPYGYTF
V: TRBV5-1; J: TRBJ2-7; D: TRBD1; size: once; DNA: TGCGCCAGCAGCTTGGGCGGACAGGGGGCATCCTACGAGCAGTACTTC; CDR3: CASSLGGQGASYEQYF
V: TRBV20-1; J: TRBJ2-5; D: TRBD2; size: .; DNA: TGCAGTGCGGGGGTAGCGGGGGGCCAGTACTTC; CDR3: CSAGVAGGQYF
V: TRBV12-5; J: TRBJ2-3; D: TRBD2; size: .; DNA: TGTGCTAGTGGTTCTTCTAGCGGGGGTAGCACAGATACGCAGTATTTT; CDR3: CASGSSSGGSTDTQYF
V: TRBV15; J: TRBJ1-2; D: TRBD1; size: .; DNA: TGTGCCACCAGCAGGGAAACAGGGGGGGTCAATGGTTACACCTTC; CDR3: CATSRETGGVNGYTF
V: TRBV6-2/TRBV6-3; J: TRBJ2-5; D: .; size: .; DNA: TGTGCCAGCAGTTACTCGATCCGGGTAGAGACCCAGTACTTC; CDR3: CASSYSIRVETQYF
V: TRBV6-5; J: TRBJ2-1; D: TRBD1; size: .; DNA: TGTGCCAGCATTCCGACAGGGGGCTTATACAATGAGCAGTTCTTC; CDR3: CASIPTGGLYNEQFF
V: TRBV7-2; J: TRBJ1-1; D: .; size: .; DNA: TGTGCCAGCAGCTTAGTTTATGAAGCTTTCTTT; CDR3: CASSLVYEAFF
V: TRBV7-2; J: TRBJ2-5; D: TRBD1; size: .; DNA: TGTGCCAGCAGCTTGGCCCGGGACAGAGAGACCCAGTACTTC; CDR3: CASSLARDRETQYF
V: TRBV7-2; J: TRBJ1-1; D: .; size: .; DNA: TGTGCCAGCAGTCCTCAGATCATAAACACTGAAGCTTTCTTT; CDR3: CASSPQIINTEAFF
V: TRBV12-3/TRBV12-4; J: TRBJ2-3; D: .; size: .; DNA: TGTGCCAGCAGGGACACAGGGACAGATACGCAGTATTTT; CDR3: CASRDTGTDTQYF
V: TRBV7-8; J: TRBJ2-5; D: .; size: .; DNA: TGTGCCAGCAGCTTAGCGGAGCAAGAGACCCAGTACTTC; CDR3: CASSLAEQETQYF
V: TRBV10-1; J: TRBJ1-6; D: .; size: .; DNA: TGCGCCAGCAGTGAGTACAGAACAAATTCACCCCTCCACTTT; CDR3: CASSEYRTNSPLHF
V: TRBV12-3/TRBV12-4; J: TRBJ2-2; D: .; size: once; DNA: TGTGCCAGCAGTCTCAGGGACACCGGGGAGCTGTTTTTT; CDR3: CASSLRDTGELFF
V: TRBV2; J: TRBJ1-1; D: .; size: .; DNA: TGTGCCAGCAGACAGGGCCCTGAAGCTTTCTTT; CDR3: CASRQGPEAFF
V: TRBV19; J: TRBJ2-1; D: TRBD2; size: .; DNA: TGTGCCAGTAGTCCCCGAGGGTCTAGCGGGGGGGCATTTGAGCAGTTCTTC; CDR3: CASSPRGSSGGAFEQFF